The rows below give T cell receptor beta chains drawn from one sample of a study of vaccination and CD4 T cells after COVID-19. The antigens these receptors bind are not known. TCRdb analysed the PCR reads with MiXCR anew, one entry per CDR3 protein. There are more than 9,000 distinct CDR3 sequences in the sample; under 80% occur only once, and approximately 35% lies in the top ten. Sequences were obtained from CD4+ T cells from blood, cultured in vitro. The origin of the receptors is a human donor who had recovered from COVID-19. Each CDR3 is given without its conserved first and last residue.

v_call	j_call	cdr3_aa
TRBV2	TRBJ2-7	ASSDREGATYEQY
TRBV7-9	TRBJ2-2	ASSSSKNTGELF
TRBV19	TRBJ1-5	ASISGGFGNQPQH
TRBV19	TRBJ1-1	ASRPRTVNTEAF
TRBV12-5	TRBJ2-3	ASGYYPGGGTQY
TRBV28	TRBJ1-5	ASSEHGPSNQPQH
TRBV7-8	TRBJ1-3	ASSLEGAGTSIY
TRBV6-1	TRBJ2-2	ASSEARGTGELF
TRBV7-8	TRBJ1-1	ASSLYLAQTVSGLTEAF
TRBV6-1	TRBJ1-6	ASSELEGERSYNSPLH
TRBV20-1	TRBJ1-3	SAPGSRGSGNTIY
TRBV18	TRBJ2-3	ASSAMSGGLSDTQY
TRBV6-1	TRBJ1-5	ASSEAPGGINNQPQH
TRBV2	TRBJ2-3	ASTSLTEKADTQY
TRBV7-3	TRBJ1-2	ASSPGPESYGYT
TRBV27	TRBJ1-1	ASTPQGFGTEAF
TRBV6-5	TRBJ2-3	ASSYGGSTDTQY
TRBV10-3	TRBJ1-2	AITSGGNINYGYT
TRBV12-3/TRBV12-4	TRBJ1-2	ASSLRDYGYT
TRBV18	TRBJ1-1	ASSESITTEAF
TRBV30	TRBJ2-7	AWSAGLAGGGEQY
TRBV29-1	TRBJ2-3	SVEGPLSTDTQY
TRBV7-8	TRBJ2-1	ASSLDQLAFSYNEQF
TRBV20-1	TRBJ1-2	SARARERLGYT
TRBV27	TRBJ1-4	ASRKVRGERVTNEKLF
TRBV5-1	TRBJ1-1	ASSLVQISNTEAF
TRBV20-1	TRBJ1-1	SAKGRNTEAF
TRBV30	TRBJ1-2	AWSPGANYGYT
TRBV6-2/TRBV6-3	.	ASRIAASYEQY
TRBV27	TRBJ2-2	ASSLLGGNTGELF
TRBV28	TRBJ1-5	ASRSADTQYSNQPQH
TRBV19	TRBJ1-5	ASAGRNQPQH
TRBV7-7	TRBJ2-5	ASSSGTSGETQY
TRBV6-2/TRBV6-3	TRBJ1-4	ATRGRGQTNEKLF
TRBV10-1	TRBJ1-6	ASSPQVDSPLH
TRBV20-1	TRBJ2-1	SARGSKLASSYNEQF
TRBV28	TRBJ1-1	ASSIWTGMNTEAF
TRBV5-1	TRBJ2-7	ASSSGPYYEQY